Following are 32 T cell receptor beta chains from one sample sequenced in a study of response to subunit inactivated influenza vaccine listed by TCRdb under 2018. Library preparation used RT-PCR. These reads were obtained on an Illumina HiSeq 2500. The public reads were reprocessed in TCRdb via fastp at Q25 and MiXCR, keeping in-frame beta chains. Rows matching on CDR3 protein sequence are summarized as one entry with the most common DNA and genes. This sample gives about 190,000 distinct CDR3 sequences in total; 14% of them show up just once. The top ten hold approximately 24% of the sample. Sequenced here: CD8+ T cells sorted from PBMCs, sampled roughly 5 days after vaccination. These receptors were obtained from a man in his fifties who received an inactivated influenza vaccine. Donor details come from another sample of the same person, matched by shared clones.

The V and J genes are TRBV6-5 and TRBJ2-2, with D unresolved. CDR1 and CDR2 from the germline V gene are MNHEY and SVGAGI. V was trimmed by 4 bases and J by 1 base, leaving 10 bases between them. The CDR3 is 15 amino acids. The CDR3 DNA follows: TGTGCCAGCAGTTCCACTTACAAGAACACCGGGGAGCTGTTTTTT. Translation gives CASSSTYKNTGELFF.

A few counts support this clonotype. In DNA, the CDR3 is TGTGCCATCAGTGCGGGGGCGAACACTGAAGCTTTCTTT. Protein sequence: CAISAGANTEAFF. This rearrangement joins TRBV10-3 to TRBJ1-1; a weak D match, TRBD1 (6 bases). The CDR3 covers 13 residues. Germline V gene data show CDR1 as ENHRY and CDR2 as SYGVKD. V lost 4 bases and J 1 base, leaving 7 bases between the germline ends.

The V and J genes are TRBV25-1 and TRBJ1-1; D is possibly TRBD1 (6 bases). CDR1 MGHDK and CDR2 SYGVNS come from the germline V gene. Trimming shortened V by 1 base and J by 7 bases, and 16 bases separated the two germline ends. The length of the CDR3 is 15 residues. The chain's CDR3 is CASSEFRTVDREAFF. CDR3 bases: TGTGCCAGCAGTGAATTTAGGACAGTCGACCGTGAAGCTTTCTTT. The variable domain in full, completed from reference TRBV25-1 and TRBJ1-1, reads EADIYQTPRYLVIGTGKKITLECSQTMGHDKMYWYQQDPGMELHLIHYSYGVNSTEKGDLSSESTVSRIRTEHFPLTLESARPSHTSQYLCASSEFRTVDREAFFGQGTRLTVV.

This clonotype has a count of ten or more. CDR3 amino acids: CASSPGLAGNIYNEQFF. The DNA of the CDR3 is TGTGCCAGCAGCCCGGGACTAGCGGGGAACATATACAATGAGCAGTTCTTC. The chain recombines TRBV7-6 with TRBJ2-1; the match to TRBD2 covers 13 bases. CDR1 SGHVS and CDR2 FNYEAQ come from the germline V gene. CDR3 length: 17 residues. The V and J ends lost 5 bases and 4 bases, in that order; junction bases with no gene match: 8.

This sequence joins TRBV7-8 and TRBJ2-3; D remains ambiguous. The CDR3 length is 12 residues. CDR1 SGHVS and CDR2 FQNEAQ come from the germline V gene. V was clipped by 2 bases and J by 4 bases, with 4 bases between them. CDR3 sequence reads: CASSLRSDTQYF. DNA of the CDR3: TGTGCCAGCAGCTTACGTTCAGATACGCAGTATTTT.

The chain carries TRBV4-1 and TRBJ1-2; 8 positions agree with TRBD1. Germline V gene data show CDR1 as MGHRA and CDR2 as YSYEKL. There are 15 residues in the CDR3. J gave up 2 bases and V 5 bases, and 7 bases lay outside the gene matches. CDR3 in DNA: TGCGCCAGCAGCTCCGGGACAGGCCAGAACTATGGCTACACCTTC. It specifies CASSSGTGQNYGYTF.

The table lists this clonotype with many counts. The gene calls are TRBV5-8 and TRBJ2-7; 8 nucleotides line up with TRBD2. Germline V CDR1 and CDR2: SGHTS, YDEGEE. The CDR3 has 15 residues. The junction had 13 bases not matched to a gene; V was cut back by 6 bases and J by 5 bases. The CDR3 DNA reads TGTGCCAGCACCATCTCCCCGGGAGGGCCCCACGAGCAGTACTTC. This translates into CASTISPGGPHEQYF.

The rearrangement joins TRBV6-6 to TRBJ2-7; 8 bases match TRBD1. Germline lookup yields CDR1 MNHNY and CDR2 SVGAGI (reference sequence). The CDR3 contains 13 residues. The trim removed 6 bases at V and 5 bases at J, leaving 6 bases unmatched. The CDR3 region is CASSRTGPHEQYF. In DNA form, the CDR3 reads TGTGCCAGCAGCAGGACAGGGCCCCACGAGCAGTACTTC.

This clonotype was detected a few times. This chain uses TRBV28 with TRBJ2-1; 7 bases agree with TRBD2. CDR3 length equals 19 residues. V gave up 3 bases and J gave up 3 bases; unmatched junction bases: 17. Germline values: CDR1 MDHEN, CDR2 SYDVKM. For the CDR3, the DNA is TGTGCCAGCAGTTTCGGTGCCCGACTAGCATTGGTCGTCTACAATGAGCAGTTCTTC. Amino acid sequence: CASSFGARLALVVYNEQFF.

J is TRBJ2-7 and V is TRBV12-3 or TRBV12-4; D remains unclear. V lost 0 bases, J lost 4 bases, and 7 bases lay in between. CDR3 length: 13 amino acids. The CDR3 region has the DNA TGTGCCAGCAGTTTAGCGCAACTTTACGAGCAGTACTTC. Its protein product is CASSLAQLYEQYF.

This clonotype was seen a few times. The genes are TRBV7-9 and TRBJ2-5, with a tentative D call TRBD1 (6 bases). The CDR3 is made up of 15 amino acids. Trimming left V 3 bases short and J 3 bases short, with 14 bases between. CDR1 is SEHNR, CDR2 FQNEAQ, per germline (reference sequence). CDR3 in amino acids: CASSFLGGTKETQYF. The CDR3 region has the DNA TGTGCCAGCAGCTTCCTAGGGGGTACAAAAGAGACCCAGTACTTC.

CDR3 residues: CAWSGDRASYEQYF. The CDR3 DNA reads as TGTGCCTGGAGTGGGGACAGGGCCTCCTACGAGCAGTACTTC. The gene calls are TRBV30 and TRBJ2-7; 9 bases match TRBD1. This CDR3 is built from 14 residues. The germline V gene encodes CDR1 GTSNPN and CDR2 SVGIG (reference sequence). V lost 1 base to trimming and J lost 0 bases; unmatched junction nucleotides: 1.

V is TRBV6-2 or TRBV6-3 and J is TRBJ1-5; D gene uncertain. The germline V and J ends were trimmed by 1 base and 6 bases, with 7 bases remaining between them. The CDR3 covers 13 residues. CDR1 and CDR2 from the germline V gene are MNHEY and SVGEGT. The CDR3 reads CASSYYLRQPQHF. CDR3 coding DNA: TGTGCCAGCAGTTACTATCTGCGTCAGCCCCAGCATTTT.

V usage is TRBV11-2 and J usage is TRBJ2-7; D tentatively fits TRBD1 or TRBD2 (5 bases each). Germline V gene sequence: CDR1 SGHAT, CDR2 FQNNGV. The CDR3 is 12 residues long. V gave up 5 bases and J gave up 3 bases, with 8 bases separating them. The CDR3 is CASSMGVYEQYF. The CDR3 region has the DNA TGTGCCAGCAGCATGGGGGTCTACGAGCAGTACTTC.

This clonotype has only a few counts. The rearrangement joins TRBV12-3 or TRBV12-4 to TRBJ1-1, with TRBD1 matching 7 bases. After removal of 7 bases from V and 6 bases from J, the junction contained 11 bases not matched to a gene. There are 14 residues in the CDR3. CDR3 DNA: TGTGCCAGCACTACGTCAGGGGGTGCGCCTGAAGCTTTCTTT. Translation gives CASTTSGGAPEAFF.

This clonotype was counted between two and nine times. CDR3 loop: CSVSTRRSYEQYF. DNA for the CDR3: TGCAGCGTTTCTACCAGGAGAAGTTACGAGCAGTACTTC. The genes are TRBV29-1 and TRBJ2-7; D is unresolved. V dropped 5 bases and J dropped 4 bases, with 15 bases sitting between them. The CDR3 is 13 amino acids. The germline CDR1 and CDR2 sequences are SQVTM and ANQGSEA.

This chain joins TRBV12-3 or TRBV12-4 and TRBJ2-5; 11 bases map to TRBD2. This CDR3 comprises 15 residues. V lost 5 bases to trimming and J lost 5 bases; unmatched junction nucleotides: 7. CDR3 loop: CASSKNSGGVETQYF. CDR3 coding DNA: TGTGCCAGCAGTAAAAATAGCGGGGGGGTGGAGACCCAGTACTTC.

Ten or more counts support this clonotype. The V and J genes are TRBV29-1 and TRBJ2-3; the D gene is possibly TRBD2 (6 bases). Germline V gene lookup returns CDR1 SQVTM and CDR2 ANQGSEA. Trimming shortened V by 7 bases and J by 2 bases, and 22 bases separated the two germline ends. The CDR3 spans 16 residues. DNA of the CDR3: TGCAGCGGCACAAGGAGGGGATTCCCTTACACAGATACGCAGTATTTT. Translation gives CSGTRRGFPYTDTQYF.

The J gene is TRBJ2-5, the V gene TRBV7-8; TRBD2 matches 15 bases. Per the germline V gene, CDR1 is SGHVS and CDR2 is FQNEAQ. This CDR3 is 18 amino acids long. V shed 1 base and J 2 bases; nucleotides not matched to a gene: 5. Here the CDR3 reads CASSLVGTSGRRQETQYF. Written as DNA, the CDR3 is TGTGCCAGCAGCTTAGTAGGGACTAGCGGGAGGAGACAAGAGACCCAGTACTTC.

The V call is TRBV9, the J call TRBJ1-2, with D possibly being TRBD1 (5 bases). CDR1 is SGDLS, CDR2 YYNGEE, per germline. The V and J ends lost 4 bases and 2 bases respectively, with 9 bases between them. CDR3 length equals 13 residues. The CDR3 sequence is CASSMGRNYGYTF. In DNA, the CDR3 is TGTGCCAGCAGCATGGGACGGAACTATGGCTACACCTTC.

This clonotype was counted once. V usage is TRBV4-1 and J usage is TRBJ2-2, with 7 bases identical to TRBD1. V gave up 4 bases and J gave up 5 bases; unmatched junction bases: 4. The CDR3 loop spans 14 amino acids. CDR1 and CDR2 (germline): MGHRA, YSYEKL. The CDR3 protein is CASSRDRATGELFF. As DNA, the CDR3 is TGCGCCAGCAGCCGAGACAGGGCTACCGGGGAGCTGTTTTTT.

A few counts support this clonotype. The chain is built from TRBV12-3 or TRBV12-4 and TRBJ2-7, with D unresolved. V was clipped by 1 base and J by 0 bases, with 13 bases between them. This CDR3 is 16 amino acids long. CDR3: CASSLGSPVSSYEQYF. CDR3 DNA: TGTGCCAGCAGTTTAGGGTCTCCGGTTAGCTCCTACGAGCAGTACTTC.

This clonotype was detected only a few times. The DNA for the CDR3 is TGTGCCAGCAGTTTCGGGGAGGTGAACACCGGGGAGCTGTTTTTT. Its protein is CASSFGEVNTGELFF. This rearrangement joins TRBV12-3 or TRBV12-4 to TRBJ2-2; possibly TRBD2 for D (6 bases). This CDR3 has 15 amino acids. V lost 3 bases and J lost 1, with 9 bases in between.

V is TRBV4-3 and J is TRBJ2-1; 10 bases fit TRBD2. The CDR3 is 19 residues long. With 0 bases clipped from V and 1 base from J, the junction kept 9 bases outside the gene matches. Germline V CDR1 and CDR2: LGHNA, YSLEER. Here the CDR3 DNA reads TGCGCCAGCAGCCAAGATCTGGGTAGCGGGGGGCCTTCCTACAATGAGCAGTTCTTC. Amino acid sequence: CASSQDLGSGGPSYNEQFF.

This chain connects TRBV12-3 or TRBV12-4 to TRBJ2-7; D not certain. CDR3 length: 13 amino acids. With 3 bases removed from V and 2 bases from J, the gap between germline ends came to 8 bases. The CDR3 sequence is CASSFGVPYEQYF. CDR3 nucleotides: TGTGCCAGCAGTTTTGGGGTACCCTACGAGCAGTACTTC.

The rearrangement links TRBV4-1 to TRBJ1-5; TRBD1 is a possible D gene (6 bases). Germline V gene lookup returns CDR1 MGHRA and CDR2 YSYEKL. The length of the CDR3 is 15 residues. V was trimmed by 1 base and J by 7 bases, leaving 14 bases between them. CDR3 amino acids: CASSQVAGAEQPQHF. The CDR3 DNA is TGCGCCAGCAGCCAAGTAGCAGGGGCAGAGCAGCCCCAGCATTTT.

The chain carries TRBV4-1 and TRBJ1-1, with D hard to call. The length of the CDR3 is 13 residues. Trimming left V 5 bases short and J 4 bases short, with 11 bases between. Germline values: CDR1 MGHRA, CDR2 YSYEKL. The CDR3: CASSYQVPTEAFF. The CDR3 bases are TGCGCCAGCAGCTACCAGGTGCCCACTGAAGCTTTCTTT.

This clonotype was detected only a few times. The rearrangement links TRBV7-8 to TRBJ2-7; the match to TRBD2 covers 14 bases. Germline assignment: CDR1 SGHVS and CDR2 FQNEAQ. The CDR3 spans 15 residues. Germline trimming cut 3 bases from V and 5 bases from J; bases unmatched to any gene: 3. As DNA, the CDR3 is TGTGCCAGCAGCTTGGGACTAGCGGGAGTCAACGAGCAGTACTTC. Translated: CASSLGLAGVNEQYF.

This clonotype has a count of ten or more. The chain recombines TRBV21-1 with TRBJ2-3; TRBD2, the table's D call, lacks a check against the DNA. TRBV21-1 is a pseudogene locus. This CDR3 region has 14 residues. The CDR3 loop is CASSSREGHDTQYF. Here the CDR3 DNA reads TGTGCCAGCTCATCGCGGGAGGGCCACGATACGCAGTATTTT.

This rearrangement joins TRBV27 to TRBJ2-7; TRBD1 is a possible D gene (6 bases). V lost 2 bases and J 3 bases, leaving 11 bases between the germline ends. Germline CDR1 reads MNHEY; CDR2 reads SMNVEV (reference sequence). The CDR3 extends over 14 amino acids. This CDR3 is CASSLLGDIYEQYF. Here the CDR3 DNA reads TGTGCCAGCAGTTTACTGGGGGACATCTACGAGCAGTACTTC.

This chain joins TRBV4-1 and TRBJ2-3; the match to TRBD2 covers 7 bases. CDR1 MGHRA and CDR2 YSYEKL come from the germline V gene. The V and J ends lost 4 bases and 3 bases, in that order; junction bases with no gene match: 13. The CDR3 has 17 amino acids. The CDR3, as DNA: TGCGCCAGCAGCCCGGCCATGCGCGGGGGTTCGACAGATACGCAGTATTTT. As protein: CASSPAMRGGSTDTQYF.

This clonotype was found a few times. J is TRBJ2-5 and V is TRBV2; 8 nucleotides agree with TRBD1. V shed 4 bases and J 4 bases; nucleotides not matched to a gene: 2. The CDR3 consists of 13 residues. Germline V lookup: CDR1 SNHLY, CDR2 FYNNEI. The CDR3 bases are TGTGCCAGCAGTGGGACAGGGCCAGAGACCCAGTACTTC. Translation: CASSGTGPETQYF.